These 9 T cell receptor beta chains came from one sample sequenced in a study of beta chain features in type 1 diabetes. General study results and limits: When Type 1 diabetes patients were examined, their TCRB CDR3s proved moderately but significantly shorter in all four CD4+ subsets.

The isolated RNA, all of it, was reverse transcribed, so expressed TCRB transcripts were what got sequenced. Assay: immunoSEQ multiplex PCR; the TCRdb copy retains only in-frame clones and omits some. Among about 280,000 clones listed, approximately 16% were seen once. These receptors lack a known antigen. The sequencing input was naive CD4+ T cells from blood. All receptors derive from a man between 18 and 29 years old with type 1 diabetes.

In this sample, this clone turned up a few times. The V call is TRBV30, the J call TRBJ2-5, with D unresolved. Germline V lookup: CDR1 GTSNPN, CDR2 SVGIG (reference sequence). V was clipped by 2 bases and J by 2 bases, with 6 bases between them. The CDR3 has 12 residues. The CDR3 region is CAWSLRQETQYF. The CDR3 region has the DNA TGTGCCTGGAGTTTGAGACAAGAGACCCAGTACTTC.

This clone was observed a handful of times. The genes are TRBV7-9 and TRBJ2-7, with TRBD2 matching 10 bases. Per the germline V gene, CDR1 is SEHNR and CDR2 is FQNEAQ (reference sequence). Trimming took 1 base from V and 4 from J; bases not matched to a gene: 4. The length of the CDR3 is 15 residues. The CDR3 sequence: CASSLGLAGRYEQYF. DNA of the CDR3: TGTGCCAGCAGCTTAGGACTAGCGGGCCGTTACGAGCAGTACTTC.

As regards this clone: The sample holds other DNA sequences that translate to the same CDR3. The chain carries TRBV5-4 and TRBJ2-5; D is possibly TRBD1 (5 bases). Germline lookup yields CDR1 SGHNT and CDR2 YYREEE (reference sequence). V was trimmed by 2 bases and J by 3 bases, leaving 5 bases between them. This CDR3 region has 12 residues. The CDR3 region is CASSLGEETQYF. The DNA for the CDR3 is TGTGCCAGCAGCTTAGGGGAAGAGACCCAGTACTTC.

The chain employs TRBV7-2 and TRBJ2-3, with 10 bases fitting TRBD2. Germline V CDR1 and CDR2: SGHTA, FQGNSA. V trimming: 5 bases; J trimming: 4 bases; junction bases outside the gene matches: 9. The CDR3 contains 16 residues. The CDR3 region is CASSQASGRASDTQYF. Here the CDR3 DNA reads TGTGCCAGCAGCCAAGCAAGCGGGAGGGCCTCAGATACGCAGTATTTT.

This chain joins TRBV7-9 and TRBJ2-5; D possibly corresponds to TRBD2 (6 bases). CDR3 size: 16 residues. Germline CDR1 SEHNR, CDR2 FQNEAQ (reference sequence). V lost 2 bases and J lost 2, with 15 bases in between. CDR3 in DNA: TGTGCCAGCAGCTTAACCGCAGGGACTCTTCAAGAGACCCAGTACTTC. Protein product: CASSLTAGTLQETQYF.

In this sample, this clone turned up a few times. This chain uses TRBV29-1 with TRBJ2-1; 11 bases are shared with TRBD2. The CDR3 totals 15 residues. With V trimmed by 6 bases and J by 0 bases, 4 bases remained unmatched. Germline V gene sequence: CDR1 SQVTM, CDR2 ANQGSEA. CDR3 region: CSVGTSGISYNEQFF. The CDR3 DNA is TGCAGCGTGGGGACTAGCGGTATCTCCTACAATGAGCAGTTCTTC.

This clone was seen a few times. This rearrangement joins TRBV28 to TRBJ1-1; maybe TRBD1 (6 bases). The germline gives CDR1 MDHEN, CDR2 SYDVKM. This CDR3 has 11 residues. V lost 6 bases and J 6 bases, leaving 8 bases between the germline ends. Written as DNA, the CDR3 is TGTGCCAGCAGACAGGGCCCTGAAGCTTTCTTT. As protein: CASRQGPEAFF.

This clone was counted a few times. The chain is built from TRBV10-3 and TRBJ2-4, with no clear D. Looked up from germline, CDR1 is ENHRY and CDR2 is SYGVKD. V lost 0 bases and J lost 8, with 8 bases in between. This CDR3 region has 13 residues. In DNA form, the CDR3 reads TGTGCCATCAGTGAGTCTGTGGGCGACATTCAGTACTTC. Residues: CAISESVGDIQYF.

On this clone itself: Germline and junction disagree at one end, which may indicate a read error. This chain uses TRBV7-9 with TRBJ1-6; tentative D call: TRBD1 (6 bases). The CDR3 runs 12 residues. Per the germline V gene, CDR1 is SEHNR and CDR2 is FQNEAQ (reference sequence). In DNA form, the CDR3 reads TGTGCCAGCAGCAGGAAGGACAGTTTTATTCTCTTT. Amino acid sequence: CASSRKDSFILF.